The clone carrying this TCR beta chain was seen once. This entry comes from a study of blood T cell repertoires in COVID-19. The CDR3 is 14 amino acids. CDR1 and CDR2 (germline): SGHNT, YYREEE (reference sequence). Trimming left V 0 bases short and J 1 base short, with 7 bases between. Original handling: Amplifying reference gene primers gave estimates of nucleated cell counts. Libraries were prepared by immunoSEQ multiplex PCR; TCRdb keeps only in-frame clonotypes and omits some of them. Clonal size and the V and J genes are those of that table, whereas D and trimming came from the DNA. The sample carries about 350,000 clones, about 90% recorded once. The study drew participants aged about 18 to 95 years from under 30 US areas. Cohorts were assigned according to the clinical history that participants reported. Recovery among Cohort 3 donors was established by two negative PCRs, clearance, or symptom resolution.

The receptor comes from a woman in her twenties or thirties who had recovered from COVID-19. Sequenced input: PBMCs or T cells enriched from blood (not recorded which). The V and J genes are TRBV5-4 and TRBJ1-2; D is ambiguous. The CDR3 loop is CASSLGADNYGYTF. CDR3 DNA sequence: TGTGCCAGCAGCTTGGGTGCGGATAACTATGGCTACACCTTC.